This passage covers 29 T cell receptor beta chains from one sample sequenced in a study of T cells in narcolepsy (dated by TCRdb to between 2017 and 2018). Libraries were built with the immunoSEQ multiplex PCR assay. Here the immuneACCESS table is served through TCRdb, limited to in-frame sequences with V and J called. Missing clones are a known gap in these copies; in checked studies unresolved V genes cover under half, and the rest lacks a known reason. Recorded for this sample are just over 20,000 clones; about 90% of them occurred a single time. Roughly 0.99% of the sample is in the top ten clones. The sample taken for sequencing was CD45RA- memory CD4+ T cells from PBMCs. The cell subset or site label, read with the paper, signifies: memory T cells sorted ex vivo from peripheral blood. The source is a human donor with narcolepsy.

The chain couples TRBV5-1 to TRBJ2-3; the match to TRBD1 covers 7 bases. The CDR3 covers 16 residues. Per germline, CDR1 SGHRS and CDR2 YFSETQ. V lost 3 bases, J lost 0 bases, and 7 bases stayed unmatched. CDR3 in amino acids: CASSYAGTESTDTQYF. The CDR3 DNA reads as TGCGCCAGCAGCTACGCCGGGACAGAGAGCACAGATACGCAGTATTTT.

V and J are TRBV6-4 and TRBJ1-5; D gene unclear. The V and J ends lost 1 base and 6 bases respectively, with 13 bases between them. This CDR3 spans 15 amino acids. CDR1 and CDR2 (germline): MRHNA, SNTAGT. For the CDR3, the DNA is TGTGCCAGCAGTGACTTTGGCCGGAGAATTCAGCCCCAGCATTTT. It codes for CASSDFGRRIQPQHF.

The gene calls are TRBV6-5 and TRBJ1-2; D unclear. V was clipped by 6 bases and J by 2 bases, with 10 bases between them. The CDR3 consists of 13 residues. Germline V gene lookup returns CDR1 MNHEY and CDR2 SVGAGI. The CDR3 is CASRERVNYGYTF. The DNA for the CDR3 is TGTGCCAGCAGGGAAAGGGTAAACTATGGCTACACCTTC.

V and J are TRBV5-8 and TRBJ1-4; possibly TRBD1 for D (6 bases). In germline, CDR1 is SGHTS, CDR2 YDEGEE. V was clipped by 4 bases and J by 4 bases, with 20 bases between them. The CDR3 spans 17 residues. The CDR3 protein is CASSRSGASTSNEKLFF. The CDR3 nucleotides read TGTGCCAGCAGCAGGTCAGGGGCCTCCACCAGTAATGAAAAACTGTTTTTT.

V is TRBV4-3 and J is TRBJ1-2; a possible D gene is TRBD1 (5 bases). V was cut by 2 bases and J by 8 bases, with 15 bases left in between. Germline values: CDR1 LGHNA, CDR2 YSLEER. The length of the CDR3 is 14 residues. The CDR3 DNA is TGCGCCAGCAGCCAAATTCGGGGAGGGGAGGGCTACACCTTC. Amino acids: CASSQIRGGEGYTF.

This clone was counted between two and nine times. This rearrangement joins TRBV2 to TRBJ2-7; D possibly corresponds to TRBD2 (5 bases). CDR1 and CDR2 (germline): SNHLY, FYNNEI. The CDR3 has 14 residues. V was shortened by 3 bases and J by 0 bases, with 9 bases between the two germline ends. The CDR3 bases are TGTGCCAGCAGTGAGAACCGGGACTCCTACGAGCAGTACTTC. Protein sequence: CASSENRDSYEQYF. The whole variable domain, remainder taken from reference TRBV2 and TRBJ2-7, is EPEVTQTPSHQVTQMGQEVILRCVPISNHLYFYWYRQILGQKVEFLVSFYNNEISEKSEIFDDQFSVERPDGSNFTLKIRSTKLEDSAMYFCASSENRDSYEQYFGPGTRLTVT.

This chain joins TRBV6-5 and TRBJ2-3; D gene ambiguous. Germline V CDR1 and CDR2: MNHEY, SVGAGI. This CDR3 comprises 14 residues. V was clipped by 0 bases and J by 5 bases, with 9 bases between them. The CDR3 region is CASSYSTVRDTQYF. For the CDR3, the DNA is TGTGCCAGCAGTTACTCGACGGTTAGAGATACGCAGTATTTT.

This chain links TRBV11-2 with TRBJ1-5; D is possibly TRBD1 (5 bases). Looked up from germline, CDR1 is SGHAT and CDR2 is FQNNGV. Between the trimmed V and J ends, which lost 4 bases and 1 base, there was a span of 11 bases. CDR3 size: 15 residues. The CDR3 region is CASSYAGLSNQPQHF. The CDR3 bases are TGTGCCAGCAGCTATGCAGGGTTGAGCAATCAGCCCCAGCATTTT. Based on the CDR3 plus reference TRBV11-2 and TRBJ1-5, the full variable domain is EAGVAQSPRYKIIEKRQSVAFWCNPISGHATLYWYQQILGQGPKLLIQFQNNGVVDDSQLPKDRFSAERLKGVDSTLKIQPAKLEDSAVYLCASSYAGLSNQPQHFGDGTRLSIL.

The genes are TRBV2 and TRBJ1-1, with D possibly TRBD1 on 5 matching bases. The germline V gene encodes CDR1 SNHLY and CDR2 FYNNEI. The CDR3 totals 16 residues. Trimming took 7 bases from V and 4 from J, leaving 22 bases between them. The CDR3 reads CASMARGPGSGTEAFF. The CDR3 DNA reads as TGTGCCAGCATGGCCCGGGGCCCCGGATCGGGCACTGAAGCTTTCTTT.

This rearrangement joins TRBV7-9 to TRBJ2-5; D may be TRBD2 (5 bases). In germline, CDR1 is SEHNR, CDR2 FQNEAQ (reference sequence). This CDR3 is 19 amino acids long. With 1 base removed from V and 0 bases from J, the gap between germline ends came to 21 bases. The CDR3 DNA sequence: TGTGCCAGCAGCTTAGTCCCCTCAACTAGTCTAAGGTACCAAGAGACCCAGTACTTC. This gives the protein CASSLVPSTSLRYQETQYF.

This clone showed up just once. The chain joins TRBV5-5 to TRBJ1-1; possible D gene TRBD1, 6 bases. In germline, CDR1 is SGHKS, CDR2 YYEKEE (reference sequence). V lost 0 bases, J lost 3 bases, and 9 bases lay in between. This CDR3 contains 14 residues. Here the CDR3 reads CASSLVQGYTEAFF. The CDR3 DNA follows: TGTGCCAGCAGCTTGGTACAGGGATACACTGAAGCTTTCTTT.

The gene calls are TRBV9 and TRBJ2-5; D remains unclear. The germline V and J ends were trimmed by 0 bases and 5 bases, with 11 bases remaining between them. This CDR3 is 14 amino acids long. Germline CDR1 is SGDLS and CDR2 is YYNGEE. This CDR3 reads CASSVGIRVETQYF. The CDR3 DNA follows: TGTGCCAGCAGCGTAGGTATAAGGGTGGAGACCCAGTACTTC. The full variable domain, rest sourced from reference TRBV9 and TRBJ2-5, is DSGVTQTPKHLITATGQRVTLRCSPRSGDLSVYWYQQSLDQGLQFLIQYYNGEERAKGNILERFSAQQFPDLHSELNLSSLELGDSALYFCASSVGIRVETQYFGPGTRLLVL.

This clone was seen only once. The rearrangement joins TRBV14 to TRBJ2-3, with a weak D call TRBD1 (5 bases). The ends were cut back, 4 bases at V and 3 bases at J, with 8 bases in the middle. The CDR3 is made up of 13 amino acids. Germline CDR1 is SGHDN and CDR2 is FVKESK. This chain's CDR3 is CASSRGATDTQYF. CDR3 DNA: TGTGCCAGCAGCCGTGGGGCAACAGATACGCAGTATTTT.

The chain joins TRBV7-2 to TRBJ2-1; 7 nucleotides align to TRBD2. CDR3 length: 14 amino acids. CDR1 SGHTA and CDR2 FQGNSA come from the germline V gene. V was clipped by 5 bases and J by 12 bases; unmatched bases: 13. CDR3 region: CASSGRATVPRQFF. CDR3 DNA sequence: TGTGCCAGCAGCGGGAGGGCCACTGTTCCGCGGCAGTTCTTC.

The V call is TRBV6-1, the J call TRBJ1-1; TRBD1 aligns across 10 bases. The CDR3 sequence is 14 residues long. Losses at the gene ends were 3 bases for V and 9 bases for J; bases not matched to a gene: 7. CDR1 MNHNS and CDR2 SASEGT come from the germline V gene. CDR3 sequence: CASSEGTGADKAFF. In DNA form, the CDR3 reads TGTGCCAGCAGTGAGGGGACAGGGGCTGATAAAGCTTTCTTT.

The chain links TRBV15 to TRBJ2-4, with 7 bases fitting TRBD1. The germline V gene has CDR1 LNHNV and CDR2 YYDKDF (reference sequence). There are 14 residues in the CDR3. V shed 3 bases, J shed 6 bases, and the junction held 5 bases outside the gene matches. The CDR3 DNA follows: TGTGCCACCAGCAGGAACCGGGACAGAAACATTCAGTACTTC. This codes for CATSRNRDRNIQYF. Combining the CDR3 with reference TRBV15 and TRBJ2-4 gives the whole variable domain DAMVIQNPRYQVTQFGKPVTLSCSQTLNHNVMYWYQQKSSQAPKLLFHYYDKDFNNEADTPDNFQSRRPNTSFCFLDIRSPGLGDTAMYLCATSRNRDRNIQYFGAGTRLSVL.

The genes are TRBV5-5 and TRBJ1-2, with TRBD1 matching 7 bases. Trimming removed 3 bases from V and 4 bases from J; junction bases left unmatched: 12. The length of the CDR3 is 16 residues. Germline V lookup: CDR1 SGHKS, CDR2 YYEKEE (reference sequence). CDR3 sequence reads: CASSYRVQGSFYGYTF. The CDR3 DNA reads TGTGCCAGCAGCTATAGAGTACAGGGGTCTTTCTATGGCTACACCTTC.

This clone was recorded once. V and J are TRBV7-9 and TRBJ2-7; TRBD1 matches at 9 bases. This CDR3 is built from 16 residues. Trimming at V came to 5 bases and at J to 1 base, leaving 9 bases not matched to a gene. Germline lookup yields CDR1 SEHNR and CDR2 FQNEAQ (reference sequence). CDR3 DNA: TGTGCCAGCAGCCCCGACTGGACAGGGGAGTCCTACGAGCAGTACTTC. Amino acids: CASSPDWTGESYEQYF.

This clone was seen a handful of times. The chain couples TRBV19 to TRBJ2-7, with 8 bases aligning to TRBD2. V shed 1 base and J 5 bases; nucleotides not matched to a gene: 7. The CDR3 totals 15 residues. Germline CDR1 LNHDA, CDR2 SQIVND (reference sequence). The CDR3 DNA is TGTGCCAGTAGTATAGCTACTAGCGGATACGACGAGCAGTACTTC. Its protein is CASSIATSGYDEQYF.

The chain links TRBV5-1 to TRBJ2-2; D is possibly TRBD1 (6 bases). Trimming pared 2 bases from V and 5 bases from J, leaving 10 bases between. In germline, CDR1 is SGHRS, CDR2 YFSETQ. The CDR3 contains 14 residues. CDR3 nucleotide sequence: TGCGCCAGCAGCTTTGCCCAGGGGACCGGGGAGCTGTTTTTT. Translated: CASSFAQGTGELFF.

The DNA of the CDR3 is TGCGCCAGCAGCTTACTAGCGGGAGGCTACAATGAGCAGTTCTTC. It translates to CASSLLAGGYNEQFF. The chain couples TRBV5-1 to TRBJ2-1, with TRBD2 matching over 12 bases. Germline CDR1 and CDR2: SGHRS and YFSETQ. This CDR3 has 15 residues. The ends lost 2 bases at V and 3 bases at J; junction bases unmatched: 0.

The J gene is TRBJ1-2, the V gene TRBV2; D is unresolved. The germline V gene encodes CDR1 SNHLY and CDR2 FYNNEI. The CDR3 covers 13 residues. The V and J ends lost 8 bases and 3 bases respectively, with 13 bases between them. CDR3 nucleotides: TGTGCCAGCGCCTTAAGATGGGACTATGGCTACACCTTC. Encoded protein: CASALRWDYGYTF. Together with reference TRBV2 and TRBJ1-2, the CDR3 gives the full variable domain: EPEVTQTPSHQVTQMGQEVILRCVPISNHLYFYWYRQILGQKVEFLVSFYNNEISEKSEIFDDQFSVERPDGSNFTLKIRSTKLEDSAMYFCASALRWDYGYTFGSGTRLTVV.

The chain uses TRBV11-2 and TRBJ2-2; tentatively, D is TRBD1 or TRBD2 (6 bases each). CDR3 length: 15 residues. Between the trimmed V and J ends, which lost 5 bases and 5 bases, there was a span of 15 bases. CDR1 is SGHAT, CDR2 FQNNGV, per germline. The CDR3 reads CASSRGTLQTGELFF. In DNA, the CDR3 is TGTGCCAGCAGCCGCGGGACACTACAGACCGGGGAGCTGTTTTTT.

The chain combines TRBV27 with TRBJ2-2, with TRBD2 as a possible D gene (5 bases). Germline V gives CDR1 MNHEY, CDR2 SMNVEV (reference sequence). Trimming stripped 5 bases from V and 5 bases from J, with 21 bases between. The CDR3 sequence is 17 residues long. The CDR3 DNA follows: TGTGCCAGCAGTCCGACGGACTTCGGGATCCGAACCGGGGAGCTGTTTTTT. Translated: CASSPTDFGIRTGELFF.

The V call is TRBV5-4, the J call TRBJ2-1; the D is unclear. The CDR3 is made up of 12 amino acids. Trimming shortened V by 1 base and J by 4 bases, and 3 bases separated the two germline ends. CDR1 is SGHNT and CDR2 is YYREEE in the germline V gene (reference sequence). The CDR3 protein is CASSLQYNEQFF. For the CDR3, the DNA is TGTGCCAGCAGCTTGCAGTACAATGAGCAGTTCTTC.

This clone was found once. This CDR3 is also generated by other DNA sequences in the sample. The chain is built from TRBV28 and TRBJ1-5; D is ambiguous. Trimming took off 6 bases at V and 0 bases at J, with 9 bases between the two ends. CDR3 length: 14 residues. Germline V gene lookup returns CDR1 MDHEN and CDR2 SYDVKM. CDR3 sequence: CASSWTNSNQPQHF. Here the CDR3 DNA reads TGTGCCAGCAGCTGGACTAATAGCAATCAGCCCCAGCATTTT.

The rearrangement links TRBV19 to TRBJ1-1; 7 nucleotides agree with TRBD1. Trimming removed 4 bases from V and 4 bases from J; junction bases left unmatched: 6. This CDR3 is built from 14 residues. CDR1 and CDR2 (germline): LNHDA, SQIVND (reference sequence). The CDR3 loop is CASSTDRRGTEAFF. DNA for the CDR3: TGTGCCAGTAGTACGGACAGGCGCGGCACTGAAGCTTTCTTT.

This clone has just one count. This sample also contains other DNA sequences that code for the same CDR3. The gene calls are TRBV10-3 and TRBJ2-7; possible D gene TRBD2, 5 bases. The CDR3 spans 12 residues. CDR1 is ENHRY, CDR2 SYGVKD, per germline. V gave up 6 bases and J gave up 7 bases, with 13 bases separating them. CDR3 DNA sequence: TGTGCCATCAGAGGCCCCGGGGATGAGCAGTACTTC. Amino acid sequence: CAIRGPGDEQYF.

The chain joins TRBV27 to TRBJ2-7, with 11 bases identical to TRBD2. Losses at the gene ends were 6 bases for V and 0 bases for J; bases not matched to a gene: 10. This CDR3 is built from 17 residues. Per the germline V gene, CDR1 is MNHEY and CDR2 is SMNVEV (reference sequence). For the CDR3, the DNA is TGTGCCAGCAGGGGACTGGCTAGCGGGAGGATCTCCTACGAGCAGTACTTC. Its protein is CASRGLASGRISYEQYF.